The rows below give T cell receptor beta chains drawn from one sample of a study of human CD8 memory T cell subsets. TCRdb re-called the 5' RACE reads and catalogs CDR3 proteins one per entry, DNA excluded. This sample's clone table lists about 5,600 distinct CDR3 sequences. Sequences were obtained from CD8+ effector memory T cells (TEM) sorted from PBMCs. These receptors were obtained from a human donor in good health. CDR3s include the opening cysteine and the closing phenylalanine or tryptophan. Each record gives: J gene, CDR3 length, clone size, V gene, CDR3 protein. Expanded clones get a size class; other rows say once, few or many, or leave the size out.

j_gene: TRBJ2-1; len: 14; abundance: .; v_gene: TRBV15; CDR3aa: CATSRVSGDNEQFF
j_gene: TRBJ2-2; len: 12; abundance: .; v_gene: TRBV29-1; CDR3aa: CSVGAPTGELFF
j_gene: TRBJ1-5; len: 17; abundance: .; v_gene: TRBV7-8; CDR3aa: CASSLNNRGNSNQPQHF
j_gene: TRBJ1-5; len: 14; abundance: .; v_gene: TRBV23-1; CDR3aa: CASSQGQGNQPQHF
j_gene: TRBJ2-5; len: 13; abundance: .; v_gene: TRBV7-2; CDR3aa: CASSFLDWQTQYF
j_gene: TRBJ2-1; len: 19; abundance: medium-sized; v_gene: TRBV29-1; CDR3aa: CSVEGYRGPGRDRVGEQFF
j_gene: TRBJ1-2; len: 14; abundance: .; v_gene: TRBV14; CDR3aa: CASSQTRDSYGYTF
j_gene: TRBJ2-1; len: 14; abundance: .; v_gene: TRBV11-2; CDR3aa: CASSQLARYNEQFF
j_gene: TRBJ2-3; len: 14; abundance: .; v_gene: TRBV5-1; CDR3aa: CASSPLGTTDTQYF
j_gene: TRBJ2-1; len: 14; abundance: .; v_gene: TRBV6-1; CDR3aa: CASSDEWGYNEQFF
j_gene: TRBJ2-5; len: 16; abundance: medium-sized; v_gene: TRBV11-2; CDR3aa: CASSLSPGTAQETQYF
j_gene: TRBJ2-7; len: 15; abundance: .; v_gene: TRBV6-6; CDR3aa: CASSHTADSPYEQYF
j_gene: TRBJ2-5; len: 17; abundance: .; v_gene: TRBV18; CDR3aa: CASSTTRRSAPQETQYF
j_gene: TRBJ1-2; len: 11; abundance: .; v_gene: TRBV2; CDR3aa: CASRDSYGYTF
j_gene: TRBJ1-1; len: 14; abundance: .; v_gene: TRBV28; CDR3aa: CASSLSQGAAEAFF
j_gene: TRBJ2-1; len: 12; abundance: .; v_gene: TRBV13; CDR3aa: CASSQGGAEQFF
j_gene: TRBJ2-1; len: 16; abundance: medium-sized; v_gene: TRBV27; CDR3aa: CASSSHSGVFNNEQFF
j_gene: TRBJ1-1; len: 14; abundance: .; v_gene: TRBV5-4; CDR3aa: CASSSTRDLAEAFF
j_gene: TRBJ2-5; len: 15; abundance: .; v_gene: TRBV20-1; CDR3aa: CSARPTSAQIETQYF
j_gene: TRBJ2-3; len: 15; abundance: .; v_gene: TRBV2; CDR3aa: CASSEQDRPTDTQYF
j_gene: TRBJ2-7; len: 14; abundance: .; v_gene: TRBV7-9; CDR3aa: CASTPAGGPGEQYF
j_gene: TRBJ1-2; len: 16; abundance: medium-sized; v_gene: TRBV11-2; CDR3aa: CASSLVLSADFDGYTF
j_gene: TRBJ1-5; len: 15; abundance: .; v_gene: TRBV6-5; CDR3aa: CASSYGTGGDQPQHF
j_gene: TRBJ2-1; len: 15; abundance: medium-sized; v_gene: TRBV19; CDR3aa: CVSSRRPSSYNEQFF
j_gene: TRBJ2-3; len: 16; abundance: .; v_gene: TRBV6-4; CDR3aa: CASSDTSGRATDTQYF
j_gene: TRBJ2-2; len: 18; abundance: .; v_gene: TRBV9; CDR3aa: CASSVEVAGASDTGELFF
j_gene: TRBJ2-2; len: 13; abundance: .; v_gene: TRBV6-4; CDR3aa: CASSEGGAGELFF
j_gene: TRBJ2-3; len: 14; abundance: .; v_gene: TRBV7-8; CDR3aa: CASSLVSGADTQYF
j_gene: TRBJ2-3; len: 15; abundance: .; v_gene: TRBV9; CDR3aa: CASSVGGSLGDTQYF
j_gene: TRBJ2-3; len: 15; abundance: .; v_gene: TRBV14; CDR3aa: CASSQLAEPPDTQYF
j_gene: TRBJ2-1; len: 15; abundance: medium-sized; v_gene: TRBV2; CDR3aa: CATQLAGDSYNEQFF
j_gene: TRBJ2-5; len: 18; abundance: .; v_gene: TRBV7-7; CDR3aa: CASSRDSGGMLSVETQYF
j_gene: TRBJ2-3; len: 16; abundance: .; v_gene: TRBV15; CDR3aa: CATSRDPDRATDTQYF
j_gene: TRBJ1-2; len: 17; abundance: medium-sized; v_gene: TRBV9; CDR3aa: CASSAPGEIKDGYGYTF
j_gene: TRBJ1-1; len: 14; abundance: .; v_gene: TRBV7-6; CDR3aa: CASSLGGSNTEAFF
j_gene: TRBJ1-4; len: 14; abundance: medium-sized; v_gene: TRBV28; CDR3aa: CASSFFTTNEKLFF
j_gene: TRBJ2-3; len: 11; abundance: .; v_gene: TRBV11-3; CDR3aa: CASSLVDTQYF
j_gene: TRBJ2-1; len: 17; abundance: .; v_gene: TRBV30; CDR3aa: CAWSSFKGLGTYNEQFF
j_gene: TRBJ2-7; len: 17; abundance: .; v_gene: TRBV11-2; CDR3aa: CASSLDSSRDWAYEQYF
j_gene: TRBJ2-1; len: 12; abundance: .; v_gene: TRBV24-1; CDR3aa: CATSDLTNEQFF
j_gene: TRBJ1-3; len: 14; abundance: .; v_gene: TRBV28; CDR3aa: CASSFGGTGNTIYF
j_gene: TRBJ1-1; len: 17; abundance: medium-sized; v_gene: TRBV15; CDR3aa: CATSRDNSVLTYTEAFF
j_gene: TRBJ1-5; len: 15; abundance: .; v_gene: TRBV4-3; CDR3aa: CASSQDWTGDQPQHF
j_gene: TRBJ2-3; len: 13; abundance: .; v_gene: TRBV2; CDR3aa: CASELAGADTQYF
j_gene: TRBJ2-7; len: 11; abundance: medium-sized; v_gene: TRBV2; CDR3aa: CASSASYEQYF
j_gene: TRBJ2-4; len: 14; abundance: .; v_gene: TRBV6-5; CDR3aa: CASSIGPQENIQYF
j_gene: TRBJ2-3; len: 15; abundance: medium-sized; v_gene: TRBV12-3/TRBV12-4; CDR3aa: CASSMTSGLTDTQYF
j_gene: TRBJ1-5; len: 13; abundance: .; v_gene: TRBV29-1; CDR3aa: CSAMEREGQPQHF
j_gene: TRBJ1-6; len: 14; abundance: medium-sized; v_gene: TRBV19; CDR3aa: CATQLTGDNSPLHF
j_gene: TRBJ1-1; len: 15; abundance: medium-sized; v_gene: TRBV20-1; CDR3aa: CSAREPDRGDTEAFF
j_gene: TRBJ2-5; len: 14; abundance: .; v_gene: TRBV7-9; CDR3aa: CASSFWGSQETQYF